The clone carrying this T cell receptor (beta chain) occurred many times. This sample stems from a study of regulatory T cells in long-lasting Graves disease. Building of the TCR beta libraries involved iRepertoire HTBI primers and Arm-PCR of CDR3 regions. TCRdb reanalysed the multiplex PCR reads using MiXCR and keeps one entry per CDR3 protein. The table lists over 500,000 distinct CDR3 sequences, approximately 15% of them singletons. The V end was cut by 5 bases, the J end by 4 bases, with 14 bases between. This CDR3 comprises 14 residues. The germline gives CDR1 MNHEY, CDR2 SMNVEV (reference sequence). Documented time point: newly diagnosed GD, antithyroid drugs for less than 3 months. PBMCs provided the RNA from which the TCR library was made. All patients originated from an endocrinology department located in Xi'an, China. The data were also submitted as part of a second study, on T cells in Graves' hyperthyroidism and ophthalmopathy. That publication notes: Uncontrolled infection, other autoimmune disease, pregnancy and lactation each barred patients from inclusion. The HTBI primer set was used in a first-round RT-PCR of the TCR CDR3.

The input for sequencing was peripheral blood mononuclear cells (PBMCs), taken at new diagnosis, from a patient treated with antithyroid drugs. The chain links TRBV27 to TRBJ1-1, with a weak D call TRBD1 (5 bases). The origin of this receptor is a woman aged 25 to 39 with Graves disease. The CDR3 DNA follows: TGTGCCAGCAGTCATTGGACACGCGGCACTGAAGCTTTCTTT. It translates to CASSHWTRGTEAFF.